Listed below are T cell receptor beta chains from one sample, sequenced in a study of blood T cell repertoires in COVID-19. Sequencing used immunoSEQ multiplex PCR; TCRdb keeps in-frame clones, though not all of them. The table records around 300,000 clones, roughly 89% of them present only once. The sample was peripheral blood. These receptors came from a woman in her 30s with active or convalescent COVID-19. The CDR3 runs from the conserved cysteine through the conserved F or W. A D gene is named only where the DNA matches it firmly. Clone sizes are given selectively: once, few, many, or a class where the clone is expanded.

d_gene	abundance	v_gene	j_gene	CDR3nt	CDR3aa
NA	NA	TRBV30	TRBJ1-1	TGTGCCTGGAGCCTGCGGATGGACACTGAAGCTTTCTTT	CAWSLRMDTEAFF
NA	NA	TRBV5-1	TRBJ2-3	TGCGCCAGCAACGGAGGGCTAGATACGCAGTATTTT	CASNGGLDTQYF
TRBD2	NA	TRBV20-1	TRBJ2-3	TGCAGTGCTAGTCGTCGGACTAGCGGGGGCAGCACAGATACGCAGTATTTT	CSASRRTSGGSTDTQYF
TRBD1	few	TRBV2	TRBJ1-4	TGTGCCAGCAGTGTCACAGGGGGCCATAATGAAAAACTGTTTTTT	CASSVTGGHNEKLFF
TRBD1	NA	TRBV30	TRBJ1-4	TGTGCCTGGAGTCCCAGGGGGCGCATCGGTGAAAAACTGTTTTTT	CAWSPRGRIGEKLFF
NA	once	TRBV29-1	TRBJ1-4	TGCAGCGCTACAGGGTCTTACGAAAAACTGTTTTTT	CSATGSYEKLFF
TRBD1	once	TRBV6-6	TRBJ2-7	TGTGCCAGCCTTTCCCGGGACAGGCCCTTCGAGCAGTACTTC	CASLSRDRPFEQYF
NA	NA	TRBV6-2/TRBV6-3	TRBJ1-5	TGTGCCAGCAGTTATATACTTAGGGACACACTTAATCAGCCCCAGCATTTT	CASSYILRDTLNQPQHF
TRBD2	NA	TRBV2	TRBJ2-7	TGTGCCAGCAGAGCCACTAGCGGGGGGGCGGGCGAGCAGTACTTC	CASRATSGGAGEQYF
TRBD1	NA	TRBV6-2/TRBV6-3	TRBJ2-1	TGTGCCAGCAGTTACTCAGCGACAGGGAGCTACAATGAGCAGTTCTTC	CASSYSATGSYNEQFF
TRBD1	NA	TRBV11-2	TRBJ1-5	TGTGCCAGCAGCTTAGATAGACAGGGGGCAGCCCAGCATTTT	CASSLDRQGAAQHF
TRBD1	NA	TRBV5-1	TRBJ1-6	TGCGCCAGAACAGATTCCGGGACAGGGAAGACTGCTGGGAATTCACCCCTCCACTTT	CARTDSGTGKTAGNSPLHF
TRBD1	NA	TRBV7-2	TRBJ2-5	TGTGCCAGCAGCTTAAGGGACAGCCTCCAAGAGACCCAGTACTTC	CASSLRDSLQETQYF
TRBD2	NA	TRBV27	TRBJ2-3	TGTGCCAGCAGTTCGGCTAGCGGGGGTGGAGATACGCAGTATTTT	CASSSASGGGDTQYF
NA	NA	TRBV10-3	TRBJ1-1	TGTGCCACCCAAGCTAGCACTGAAGCTTTCTTT	CATQASTEAFF
NA	NA	TRBV24-1	TRBJ1-2	TGTGCCACCAGTGGATGGACTGGGGATAACTATGGCTACACCTTC	CATSGWTGDNYGYTF
NA	NA	TRBV6-1	TRBJ2-1	TGTGCCAGCAGTGACCTCTCTAGGTCCCATGAGCAGTTCTTC	CASSDLSRSHEQFF
TRBD2	once	TRBV27	TRBJ2-5	TGTGCCAGCAGTCCCCTGGGACTAGCGGGGGCCTCCGGGGAGACCCAGTACTTC	CASSPLGLAGASGETQYF
NA	NA	TRBV6-1	TRBJ1-2	TGTGCCAGCAGTGATCAGGGATCCTATGGCTACACCTTC	CASSDQGSYGYTF
NA	NA	TRBV27	TRBJ2-7	TGTGCCAGCAGTCGTCAGGGTGCTTGGTACGAGCAGTACTTC	CASSRQGAWYEQYF
TRBD1	NA	TRBV4-1	TRBJ1-1	TGCGCCAGCAGCCCTAACCTGGGACAGCAAATACACACTGAAGCTTTCTTT	CASSPNLGQQIHTEAFF
TRBD2	NA	TRBV5-6	TRBJ2-7	TGTGCCAGCAGCCCCGCCCGGGGGGGCGACGAGCAGTACTTC	CASSPARGGDEQYF
NA	NA	TRBV11-2	TRBJ1-2	TGTGCCAGCAGCTTGGAGGGGCACGGCTACACCTTC	CASSLEGHGYTF
TRBD1	NA	TRBV19	TRBJ1-1	TGTGCCAGTGGGCCACAGGGGAGGAACACTGAAGCTTTCTTT	CASGPQGRNTEAFF
NA	once	TRBV27	TRBJ1-6	TGTGCCAGCAGTTTCACTCGGGGGGTTGGTTCACCCCTCCACTTT	CASSFTRGVGSPLHF
NA	NA	TRBV6-5	TRBJ2-3	TGTGCCAGCAGCCGGAGACTTGTGGATACGCAGTATTTT	CASSRRLVDTQYF
TRBD2	NA	TRBV7-2	TRBJ2-7	TGTGCCAGCAGCCTATCTAGCGGGGGGTCCTACGAGCAGTACTTC	CASSLSSGGSYEQYF
TRBD1	NA	TRBV5-1	TRBJ2-2	TGCGCCAGCAGCTGGACAGGGAACACCGGGGAGCTGTTTTTT	CASSWTGNTGELFF
TRBD2	NA	TRBV5-4	TRBJ2-3	TGTGCCAGCAGCTTAGCGGGGGGGCTCACAGATACGCAGTATTTT	CASSLAGGLTDTQYF
NA	NA	TRBV6-2/TRBV6-3	TRBJ1-1	TGTGCCAGCAGTTACCGCCAGGGGCGCACCACTGAAGCTTTCTTT	CASSYRQGRTTEAFF
TRBD2	NA	TRBV28	TRBJ2-1	TGTGCCAGCAGTTTTCCAGCGGGGACCTACAATGAGCAGTTCTTC	CASSFPAGTYNEQFF
TRBD1	NA	TRBV11-3	TRBJ1-1	TGTGCCAGCAGCCTCATTCTAGCACCAGGGGGCCGAACTGAAGCTTTCTTT	CASSLILAPGGRTEAFF
TRBD1	NA	TRBV29-1	TRBJ2-4	TGCAGCGGCGGGACAGGGGGCGCGGAGGCCATTCAGTACTTC	CSGGTGGAEAIQYF
NA	NA	TRBV7-8	TRBJ1-3	TGTGCCAGCAGCCCTAGTGGGGGGGGAGGCGTTGGATCTGGAAACACCATATATTTT	CASSPSGGGGVGSGNTIYF
NA	NA	TRBV7-2	TRBJ1-4	TGTGCCAGCAGCTCACTATCCCTCACTAATGAAAAACTGTTTTTT	CASSSLSLTNEKLFF
TRBD1	NA	TRBV20-1	TRBJ1-2	TGCAGTGCCAGGACAGGAGATGGCTACACCTTC	CSARTGDGYTF
TRBD2	NA	TRBV9	TRBJ2-5	TGTGCCAGCAGCGTAAATAGCGGGGGGGCCTGGGAGACCCAGTACTTC	CASSVNSGGAWETQYF
NA	NA	TRBV5-1	TRBJ2-7	TGCGCCAGCAGTCAGCAGGGGTCCGACGAGCAGTACTTC	CASSQQGSDEQYF
NA	NA	TRBV4-3	TRBJ1-4	TGCGCCAGCAGCCAAGGACTGCCCCAGACGGCAACTAATGAAAAACTGTTTTTT	CASSQGLPQTATNEKLFF
NA	NA	TRBV4-3	TRBJ2-3	TGCGCCAGCAGCCAATCAACGTGGGGGCCGGCGCATACGCAGTATTTT	CASSQSTWGPAHTQYF
TRBD1	NA	TRBV10-3	TRBJ1-2	TGTGCCATCAAGGCGGGACAGGGGCCCTATGGCTACACCTTC	CAIKAGQGPYGYTF
NA	once	TRBV5-1	TRBJ1-1	TGCGCCAGCAGCCTTCAATCTATGAACACTGAAGCTTTCTTT	CASSLQSMNTEAFF
NA	NA	TRBV28	TRBJ1-2	TGTGCCAGCAGTCCAGGGTATGGCTACACCTTC	CASSPGYGYTF
NA	few	TRBV9	TRBJ2-5	TGTGCCAGCAGCGTAGGAGGTGAGACCCAGTACTTC	CASSVGGETQYF
NA	NA	TRBV29-1	TRBJ2-7	TGCAGCGTTGAAGATGAGACAACCTACGAGCAGTACTTC	CSVEDETTYEQYF
TRBD1	once	TRBV6-1	TRBJ1-5	TGTGCCAGCAGTGAAGAGTGGACAGGGGATCAGCCCCAGCATTTT	CASSEEWTGDQPQHF
TRBD1	NA	TRBV7-2	TRBJ1-1	TGTGCCAGCAGCTTAGAACGGACAGGGACTGAAGCTTTCTTT	CASSLERTGTEAFF
NA	NA	TRBV19	TRBJ2-3	TGTGCCAGTAGTCCAGGGTTACTCGACGGAGATACGCAGTATTTT	CASSPGLLDGDTQYF
NA	NA	TRBV6-5	TRBJ2-1	TGTGCCAGCAGGGTAGGGGGGAGGGTTTACAATGAGCAGTTCTTC	CASRVGGRVYNEQFF
NA	NA	TRBV30	TRBJ2-5	TGTGCCTGGAGCGCACAGGGAGGGGAGACCCAGTACTTC	CAWSAQGGETQYF
TRBD2	NA	TRBV4-3	TRBJ2-1	TGCGCCAGCAGCCCCGGCCGCGGGGGCTACAATGAGCAGTTCTTC	CASSPGRGGYNEQFF
TRBD1	NA	TRBV6-2/TRBV6-3	TRBJ2-2	TGTGCCAGCAGCGACCCCCGGGACAGCAGCACCGGGGAGCTGTTTTTT	CASSDPRDSSTGELFF
NA	NA	TRBV21-1	TRBJ1-5	TGTGCCAGCAGCAAAGTATGGGGGGATGGGTGCAATCAGCCCCAGCATTTT	CASSKVWGDGCNQPQHF